A selection of T cell receptor beta chains follows, all from one sample in a study of blood T cell repertoires in COVID-19. Here immunoSEQ multiplex PCR was the method, and the copy in TCRdb shows in-frame clones only, minus some. The table shows roughly 480,000 clones, with approximately 89% occurring only once. The sequenced material came from peripheral blood. These receptors all stem from a man younger than 35 with COVID-19, enrolled during active disease. CDR3s include the opening cysteine and the closing phenylalanine or tryptophan. The order of the fields is J gene, V gene, D gene, clone size, CDR3 protein, CDR3 DNA. D genes are given only for firm matches. Clone size appears in some rows only: once, few, many, or a class for an expanded clone.

>TRBJ2-4|TRBV6-5|.|.
CASSYSTMSNIQYF
TGTGCCAGCAGTTACTCGACTATGTCAAACATTCAGTACTTC
>TRBJ1-1|TRBV30|.|.
CAWSQQGNTEAFF
TGTGCCTGGAGTCAACAGGGGAACACTGAAGCTTTCTTT
>TRBJ2-3|TRBV19|.|.
CASSIEVGWSDTQYF
TGTGCCAGTAGTATCGAGGTGGGTTGGTCGGATACGCAGTATTTT
>TRBJ2-5|TRBV11-2|.|.
CASSLAPGETQYF
TGTGCCAGCAGCTTAGCACCCGGGGAGACCCAGTACTTC
>TRBJ2-1|TRBV7-2|.|.
CASSLGSYNEQFF
TGTGCCAGCAGCCTCGGGTCCTACAATGAGCAGTTCTTC
>TRBJ2-7|TRBV11-3|.|.
CASSLVVENSYEQYF
TGTGCCAGCAGCTTAGTCGTGGAGAACTCCTACGAGCAGTACTTC
>TRBJ1-2|TRBV6-1|TRBD1|.
CASSDRGFGYTF
TGTGCCAGCAGTGACAGGGGGTTTGGCTACACCTTC
>TRBJ2-7|TRBV7-6|.|once
CASSLDYPSYEQYF
TGTGCCAGCAGCTTGGACTACCCATCCTACGAGCAGTACTTC
>TRBJ2-5|TRBV11-2|TRBD2|.
CASSEGLAAETQYF
TGTGCCAGCAGCGAGGGACTAGCGGCAGAGACCCAGTACTTC
>TRBJ2-5|TRBV2|TRBD1|.
CASILQGAASETQYF
TGTGCCAGCATCCTACAGGGGGCCGCGTCGGAGACCCAGTACTTC
>TRBJ2-1|TRBV24-1|TRBD2|once
CATSDPLGTSSNEQFF
TGTGCCACCAGTGATCCTCTTGGGACTAGCAGTAATGAGCAGTTCTTC
>TRBJ2-1|TRBV3-1/TRBV3-2|TRBD2|once
CASSQDGGRGNEQFF
TGTGCCAGCAGCCAAGATGGTGGGAGGGGCAATGAGCAGTTCTTC
>TRBJ1-4|TRBV11-2|TRBD1|once
CASSPRTGGGKLFF
TGTGCCAGCAGCCCACGGACAGGGGGCGGAAAACTGTTTTTT
>TRBJ1-3|TRBV5-6|.|.
CASSLRAGVRKNTIYF
TGTGCCAGCAGCTTGAGGGCAGGGGTAAGGAAGAACACCATATATTTT
>TRBJ2-3|TRBV7-3|TRBD2|.
CASSLLAVSTDTQYF
TGTGCCAGCAGCTTACTAGCGGTTAGCACAGATACGCAGTATTTT
>TRBJ1-6|TRBV6-1|TRBD1|.
CASSVRQGAYNSPLHF
TGTGCCAGCAGTGTCCGACAGGGGGCTTATAATTCACCCCTCCACTTT
>TRBJ1-2|TRBV7-9|.|.
CASSLRGTYGYTF
TGTGCCAGCAGTTTAAGGGGGACCTATGGCTACACCTTC
>TRBJ1-2|TRBV30|TRBD1|.
CAWRPGTARSNYGYTF
TGTGCCTGGAGGCCCGGGACAGCACGATCTAACTATGGCTACACCTTC
>TRBJ1-1|TRBV12-3/TRBV12-4|.|.
CASSFRIGVEAFF
TGTGCCAGCAGTTTTCGGATCGGGGTTGAAGCTTTCTTT
>TRBJ2-7|TRBV5-4|TRBD1|.
CASSQLRDRDFSYEQYF
TGTGCCAGCAGCCAACTCCGGGACAGGGACTTCTCCTACGAGCAGTACTTC
>TRBJ2-5|TRBV14|.|.
CASSHRDKEGETQYF
TGTGCCAGCAGCCACCGGGACAAGGAAGGAGAGACCCAGTACTTC
>TRBJ2-2|TRBV4-1|.|.
CASRREASTGELFF
TGCGCCAGCAGACGCGAGGCTTCGACCGGGGAGCTGTTTTTT
>TRBJ2-1|TRBV4-1|TRBD2|.
CASSHTPSGEPNNEQFF
TGCGCCAGCAGCCACACCCCTAGCGGGGAACCCAACAATGAGCAGTTCTTC
>TRBJ1-2|TRBV18|.|.
CASSPPSGAGYGYTF
TGTGCCAGCTCACCACCGTCAGGGGCCGGCTATGGCTACACCTTC
>TRBJ1-2|TRBV5-1|TRBD1|once
CASSSQDRAYGYTF
TGCGCCAGCAGCTCCCAAGACAGGGCTTATGGCTACACCTTC
>TRBJ2-7|TRBV5-1|.|.
CASSQAGDSYEQYF
TGCGCCAGCAGCCAGGCAGGGGACTCCTACGAGCAGTACTTC
>TRBJ2-5|TRBV30|.|.
CAWNGREQGGETQYF
TGTGCCTGGAATGGGAGGGAACAGGGTGGGGAGACCCAGTACTTC
>TRBJ1-3|TRBV3-1/TRBV3-2|TRBD1|.
CASSQEDRAGNTIYF
TGTGCCAGCAGCCAAGAAGACAGGGCTGGAAACACCATATATTTT
>TRBJ1-1|TRBV20-1|.|.
CSASYYTEAFF
TGCAGTGCTAGCTATTACACTGAAGCTTTCTTT
>TRBJ2-7|TRBV7-8|.|.
CASSARVDYEQYF
TGTGCCAGCTCGGCCAGGGTAGACTACGAGCAGTACTTC
>TRBJ1-2|TRBV7-8|TRBD1|.
CASSRGTGGIYGYTF
TGTGCCAGCAGCAGAGGGACAGGGGGAATCTATGGCTACACCTTC
>TRBJ2-3|TRBV10-1|TRBD2|.
CASSERSGGTDTQYF
TGCGCCAGCAGTGAAAGAAGCGGGGGCACAGATACGCAGTATTTT
>TRBJ2-2|TRBV19|.|.
CASSIANTGELFF
TGTGCCAGTAGTATCGCGAACACCGGGGAGCTGTTTTTT
>TRBJ2-7|TRBV7-2|TRBD2|.
CASSYGLARYEQYF
TGTGCCAGCAGCTACGGACTAGCGCGGTACGAGCAGTACTTC
>TRBJ2-7|TRBV19|.|.
CASRPRGGYEQYF
TGTGCCAGTAGGCCACGGGGTGGATACGAGCAGTACTTC
>TRBJ1-2|TRBV3-1/TRBV3-2|.|.
CASSQVADGYTF
TGTGCCAGCAGCCAAGTGGCAGATGGCTACACCTTC
>TRBJ2-7|TRBV5-1|.|.
CASSLGSSATSLSYEQYF
TGCGCCAGCAGCTTGGGATCTAGCGCTACAAGCCTCTCCTACGAGCAGTACTTC
>TRBJ1-1|TRBV2|.|few
CASSLQGNTEAFF
TGTGCCAGCAGTTTACAGGGAAACACTGAAGCTTTCTTT
>TRBJ2-6|TRBV19|TRBD1|.
CASSKGTGGSGANVLTF
TGTGCCAGTAGTAAAGGGACAGGGGGGTCTGGGGCCAACGTCCTGACTTTC
>TRBJ2-1|TRBV7-6|TRBD1|.
CASSLVQGDEQFF
TGTGCCAGCAGCTTAGTACAGGGGGATGAGCAGTTCTTC
>TRBJ2-2|TRBV7-9|.|.
CASSSDRNTGELFF
TGTGCCAGCAGCTCGGACAGGAACACCGGGGAGCTGTTTTTT
>TRBJ1-2|TRBV30|TRBD1|.
CAWSSRTGGIYGYTF
TGTGCCTGGAGTTCACGGACAGGGGGCATCTATGGCTACACCTTC
>TRBJ1-1|TRBV5-1|TRBD1|.
CASSTNRGGATEAFF
TGCGCCAGCAGCACAAACCGAGGGGGCGCGACTGAAGCTTTCTTT
>TRBJ1-5|TRBV9|.|.
CASSDQQERNQPQHF
TGTGCCAGCAGCGACCAACAGGAAAGGAATCAGCCCCAGCATTTT
>TRBJ1-1|TRBV14|.|.
CASSGQGTTEAFF
TGTGCCAGCAGCGGGCAGGGGACCACTGAAGCTTTCTTT
>TRBJ1-5|TRBV19|.|.
CASSIAGLGNQPQHF
TGTGCCAGTAGTATAGCGGGACTCGGCAATCAGCCCCAGCATTTT
>TRBJ1-2|TRBV19|.|.
CASTDRLRGYTF
TGTGCCAGTACCGACAGGTTACGGGGCTACACCTTC